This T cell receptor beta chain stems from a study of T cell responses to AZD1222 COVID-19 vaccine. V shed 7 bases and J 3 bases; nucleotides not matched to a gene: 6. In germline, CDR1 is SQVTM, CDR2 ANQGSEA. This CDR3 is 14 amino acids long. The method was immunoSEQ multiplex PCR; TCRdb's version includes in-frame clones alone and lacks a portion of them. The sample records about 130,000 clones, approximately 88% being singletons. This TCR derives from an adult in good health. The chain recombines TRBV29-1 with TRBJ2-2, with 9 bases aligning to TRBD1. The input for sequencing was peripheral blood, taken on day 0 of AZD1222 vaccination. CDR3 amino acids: CSALRDRDTGELFF. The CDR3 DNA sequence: TGCAGCGCTCTCCGGGACAGGGACACCGGGGAGCTGTTTTTT.